Presented here are 11 T cell receptor beta chains from one specimen sequenced in a study of T cells after yellow fever vaccination. TCRdb re-called the 5' RACE reads through MiXCR, storing one row per CDR3 protein. The top ten hold around 25% of the sample, which has about 330,000 distinct CDR3 sequences, roughly 4.3% seen once. The material sequenced was PBMCs, taken 5 days after the yellow fever booster vaccination. The receptors derive from a man aged 18 to 35 who received the YFV17D yellow fever vaccine.

This clonotype was counted ten times or more. The chain uses TRBV15 and TRBJ2-1; the D call may be TRBD1 or TRBD2 (6 bases each). This CDR3 has 12 residues. Germline CDR1 LNHNV, CDR2 YYDKDF (reference sequence). With 5 bases removed from V and 6 bases from J, the gap between germline ends came to 8 bases. The CDR3 protein is CATSGGGNEQFF. Here the CDR3 DNA reads TGTGCCACCAGCGGAGGGGGCAATGAGCAGTTCTTC.

The table lists this clonotype with many counts. The chain uses TRBV20-1 and TRBJ2-1; TRBD2 matches at 8 bases. V shed 1 base and J 2 bases; nucleotides not matched to a gene: 13. Germline V lookup: CDR1 DFQATT, CDR2 SNEGSKA (reference sequence). This CDR3 is 18 amino acids long. CDR3 DNA sequence: TGCAGTGCTAGAGCGGGGCTAAGCGGGGGTTTCCCCTACAATGAGCAGTTCTTC. It is translated as CSARAGLSGGFPYNEQFF.

This sequence joins TRBV7-9 and TRBJ1-5; a weak D match, TRBD1 (5 bases). This CDR3 has 15 residues. V lost 3 bases and J 2 bases, leaving 11 bases between the germline ends. Per germline, CDR1 SEHNR and CDR2 FQNEAQ (reference sequence). This CDR3 reads CASSFGGNGNQPQHF. The CDR3 coding sequence is TGTGCCAGCAGCTTCGGGGGTAACGGCAATCAGCCCCAGCATTTT.

This clonotype was seen more than once but under ten times. The V and J genes are TRBV20-1 and TRBJ1-1; unclear D gene. The CDR3 spans 15 residues. Germline CDR1 reads DFQATT; CDR2 reads SNEGSKA (reference sequence). Between the trimmed V and J ends, which lost 1 base and 4 bases, there was a span of 16 bases. This CDR3 reads CSARGRGYIGTEAFF. CDR3 bases: TGCAGTGCTAGAGGGAGAGGGTATATCGGCACTGAAGCTTTCTTT.

J is TRBJ2-6 and V is TRBV5-6; D might be TRBD1 (6 bases). V lost 2 bases to trimming and J lost 4 bases, with 13 bases between them. This CDR3 is built from 16 residues. The germline V gene has CDR1 SGHDT and CDR2 YYEEEE. This CDR3 is CASSFTQGSGANVLTF. The CDR3, as DNA: TGTGCCAGCAGCTTCACGCAGGGGTCGGGGGCCAACGTCCTGACTTTC.

This clonotype was detected ten times or more. V is TRBV12-3 or TRBV12-4 and J is TRBJ1-6, with D perhaps TRBD1 (5 bases). The CDR3 spans 15 residues. The V end lost 3 bases, the J end lost 10 bases, and 16 bases lay between the germline ends. The DNA for the CDR3 is TGTGCCAGCAGTTTTAGGGGTTTGCTCGGATCACCCCTCCACTTT. Translating gives CASSFRGLLGSPLHF.

This clonotype showed up many times. J is TRBJ2-5 and V is TRBV6-6; 10 bases are a match to TRBD1. CDR3 length: 13 residues. The germline V gene has CDR1 MNHNY and CDR2 SVGAGI (reference sequence). V lost 5 bases, J lost 3 bases, and 0 bases stayed unmatched. Written as DNA, the CDR3 is TGTGCCAGCAGTGGGACAGGGGAAGAGACCCAGTACTTC. This codes for CASSGTGEETQYF.

This clonotype was recorded at least ten times. The chain couples TRBV20-1 to TRBJ2-2, with 12 bases identical to TRBD2. This CDR3 is built from 16 residues. Germline trimming cut 3 bases from V and 3 bases from J; bases unmatched to any gene: 5. CDR1 is DFQATT and CDR2 is SNEGSKA in the germline V gene (reference sequence). CDR3 DNA: TGCAGTGCTAGGATGGCTAGCGGGGGGGACACCGGGGAGCTGTTTTTT. Protein sequence: CSARMASGGDTGELFF.

The chain combines TRBV6-2 or TRBV6-3 with TRBJ1-2; 8 bases line up with TRBD1. In germline, CDR1 is MNHEY, CDR2 SVGEGT. The CDR3 has 16 residues. V shed 0 bases, J shed 3 bases, and the junction held 6 bases outside the gene matches. CDR3 in DNA: TGTGCCAGCAGTTACTCAATCGGACAGGGAGACTATGGCTACACCTTC. Translated: CASSYSIGQGDYGYTF.

Ten or more counts support this clonotype. V is TRBV4-2 and J is TRBJ2-5; D remains ambiguous. The CDR3 covers 14 residues. V lost 3 bases and J lost 2, with 10 bases in between. The germline CDR1 and CDR2 sequences are LGHNA and YNFKEQ. Here the CDR3 reads CASSQNLGQETQYF. Written as DNA, the CDR3 is TGTGCCAGCAGCCAGAATCTTGGGCAAGAGACCCAGTACTTC.

This clonotype was seen ten or more times. The genes are TRBV4-1 and TRBJ1-5; tentatively, D is TRBD1 (5 bases). The CDR3 totals 15 residues. The V gene's germline CDR1 is MGHRA and CDR2 YSYEKL. V was cut by 1 base and J by 2 bases, with 9 bases left in between. The CDR3 reads CASSQVAGRNQPQHF. DNA for the CDR3: TGCGCCAGCAGCCAAGTGGCGGGGCGCAATCAGCCCCAGCATTTT.